This TCR beta chain came from a study of OX40 agonist ivuxolimab in advanced cancers. Turning to the study itself: Ivuxolimab, which patients received intravenously every 2 weeks, was dosed at 0.01 to 10 mg/kg.

CDR1 is LGHNT, CDR2 FRNRAP, per germline. The CDR3 is 18 amino acids. The germline V and J ends were trimmed by 2 bases and 3 bases, with 20 bases remaining between them. The protocol was immunoSEQ multiplex PCR, while the TCRdb copy is restricted to in-frame clones and leaves out a portion. The table has nearly 50,000 clones, around 80% seen once. Of note for this clone: No antigen is known for it.

Overall study results and limits: CD4+ and CD8+ T cells in blood underwent clonal expansion by week 6 at 0.1 to 3.0 mg/kg. Some patients without response likewise showed low normalized clonal expansion.

The input for sequencing was CD4+ or CD8+ T cells sorted from blood, taken in a trial of the OX40 agonist ivuxolimab. The TCR comes from an adult with an advanced solid tumor such as melanoma, head and neck, liver or kidney cancer. The J gene is TRBJ2-1, the V gene TRBV12-5; D is perhaps TRBD2 (6 bases). This CDR3 reads CASGLLVTNRRGYNEQFF. The CDR3 DNA sequence: TGTGCTAGTGGTTTGCTGGTTACTAACAGGAGGGGCTACAATGAGCAGTTCTTC.